The entry that follows covers one TCR beta chain sequence. Its antigen is still unknown. One base away there is no much larger clone; base qualities are not given. The library relied on 5' RACE. The sequencer listed for this sample is Illumina HiSeq 2500. A second PCR of about 6 to 12 cycles was performed with a sample-barcoded 5' primer and a J-beta primer mix. A template-switch 5' adaptor carrying 12 random nucleotides introduced a unique molecular identifier onto each TCR beta cDNA molecule. Each sample yielded at least 2.5 million CDR3-containing paired-end reads. All of the RNA was converted into first-strand cDNA using the Mint cDNA synthesis kit, with a TRBC-specific oligonucleotide serving as the primer. After uracil-DNA glycosylase treatment, a first 18-cycle PCR used universal primers M1SS and BC2_uni_R on all cDNA. In the original analysis: Normalization of each sample was performed by random selection of 1 million high-quality reads, each carrying a distinct molecular identifier. Instead of being binned into consensus sequences, reads with shared molecular identifiers were discarded. MiTCR, run with a Q25 quality threshold and the strictest error-elimination algorithm, handled CDR3 identification, clonotype clustering and error correction. A nonparametric unseen species model using Euler transformation provided a lower-bound estimate of total TCR beta diversity. TCRdb trimmed the raw reads at Q25, called clones with MiXCR and kept productive beta chains. Each entry is one CDR3 protein sequence, shown with its most common DNA and genes. It is TCRdb's table, rather than the study itself, that gives the V and J calls and clone size. This sample gives about 1.8 million distinct CDR3 sequences in total; roughly 49% of them show up just once. Jointly, the top ten make up approximately 2% of the sample.

CDR1 and CDR2 are drawn from the germline V gene: MDHEN, SYDVKM. The CDR3 runs 12 residues from the cysteine to the phenylalanine. The CDR3 DNA has 36 bases and is translated from base 1. The V end loses 3 bases and the J end loses 3 bases, and a stretch of 5 bases separates them. The sample originates from a study of blood T cells in healthy people across ages (dated by TCRdb to the mid-2010s). Study-level background: In model experiments, template switching captured roughly one uniquely barcoded TCR beta cDNA molecule for every two T cells. Donors were grouped into four age groups: young (average 16 years), middle-aged (39), aged (around 60) and long-lived (about 90). The study analyzed two additional independent replicas of 1 million unique cDNA reads from the same blood draw for two donors, one aged 18 to 29 and one aged 80 or older. To avoid experimental bias, donors of different ages were spread randomly across the sequencing lanes. Using deep sequencing normalized with unique cDNA molecular identifiers, the study measured how TCR beta repertoire diversity changes with age.

Systemically healthy Caucasian individuals from Russia, over 30 in total and aged roughly 6 to 100 years, were included as donors. Ten milliliters of peripheral blood were drawn from each donor into EDTA-treated Vacutainer tubes. Ficoll-Paque density-gradient centrifugation was used to isolate PBMCs, with at least 7 million per sample. Total RNA was extracted from PBMCs with Trizol reagent, with at least 5.5 micrograms obtained per sample. For every donor, flow cytometry on a PBMC aliquot measured the percentage of naive CD45RAhigh/CD27high T cells. General study outcomes and caveats: Compared with the aged group, the long-lived group had more naive CD4+ T cells, fewer expanded clones and increased TCR diversity, a pattern suggesting age selection. Bulk unsorted PBMC profiling prevented conclusive comparison of naive and antigen-experienced compartments. Estimates of total diversity based on one million sequenced T cells were regarded as lower bounds and as underestimates. A strong correlation was found between observed TCR beta diversity and the percentage of naive T cells measured by flow cytometry. Observed TCR beta diversity per million T cells fell roughly linearly with age, and a significant reduction was already apparent by age around 40. The CMV infection status of donors was not known, potentially confounding age-related changes in expanded clonotypes.

Recombination connected TRBV28 to TRBJ1-2, with the D gene call left open. The sample was blood. This TCR was sampled from a woman aged 40 to 50 in good health. Read as DNA, the sequence is TGTGCCAGCAGTTTTCTGGACTATGGCTACACCTTC. Translated, this gives CASSFLDYGYTF.